Sequencing of this T cell receptor beta chain was carried out in a study of blood T cell repertoires in COVID-19. Assay: immunoSEQ multiplex PCR; the TCRdb copy retains only in-frame clones and omits some. The sample records 150,000 to 200,000 clones, 82% being singletons. The source material was peripheral blood. The sequence was collected from a woman in her sixties or seventies with acute or convalescent COVID-19.

The CDR3 protein is CAISAGGSVYEQYF. For the CDR3, the DNA is TGTGCCATCAGTGCCGGGGGGTCAGTCTACGAGCAGTACTTC. This chain links TRBV10-3 with TRBJ2-7, with 7 bases identical to TRBD2. Looked up from germline, CDR1 is ENHRY and CDR2 is SYGVKD. The trim removed 4 bases at V and 3 bases at J, leaving 6 bases unmatched. This CDR3 contains 14 residues.